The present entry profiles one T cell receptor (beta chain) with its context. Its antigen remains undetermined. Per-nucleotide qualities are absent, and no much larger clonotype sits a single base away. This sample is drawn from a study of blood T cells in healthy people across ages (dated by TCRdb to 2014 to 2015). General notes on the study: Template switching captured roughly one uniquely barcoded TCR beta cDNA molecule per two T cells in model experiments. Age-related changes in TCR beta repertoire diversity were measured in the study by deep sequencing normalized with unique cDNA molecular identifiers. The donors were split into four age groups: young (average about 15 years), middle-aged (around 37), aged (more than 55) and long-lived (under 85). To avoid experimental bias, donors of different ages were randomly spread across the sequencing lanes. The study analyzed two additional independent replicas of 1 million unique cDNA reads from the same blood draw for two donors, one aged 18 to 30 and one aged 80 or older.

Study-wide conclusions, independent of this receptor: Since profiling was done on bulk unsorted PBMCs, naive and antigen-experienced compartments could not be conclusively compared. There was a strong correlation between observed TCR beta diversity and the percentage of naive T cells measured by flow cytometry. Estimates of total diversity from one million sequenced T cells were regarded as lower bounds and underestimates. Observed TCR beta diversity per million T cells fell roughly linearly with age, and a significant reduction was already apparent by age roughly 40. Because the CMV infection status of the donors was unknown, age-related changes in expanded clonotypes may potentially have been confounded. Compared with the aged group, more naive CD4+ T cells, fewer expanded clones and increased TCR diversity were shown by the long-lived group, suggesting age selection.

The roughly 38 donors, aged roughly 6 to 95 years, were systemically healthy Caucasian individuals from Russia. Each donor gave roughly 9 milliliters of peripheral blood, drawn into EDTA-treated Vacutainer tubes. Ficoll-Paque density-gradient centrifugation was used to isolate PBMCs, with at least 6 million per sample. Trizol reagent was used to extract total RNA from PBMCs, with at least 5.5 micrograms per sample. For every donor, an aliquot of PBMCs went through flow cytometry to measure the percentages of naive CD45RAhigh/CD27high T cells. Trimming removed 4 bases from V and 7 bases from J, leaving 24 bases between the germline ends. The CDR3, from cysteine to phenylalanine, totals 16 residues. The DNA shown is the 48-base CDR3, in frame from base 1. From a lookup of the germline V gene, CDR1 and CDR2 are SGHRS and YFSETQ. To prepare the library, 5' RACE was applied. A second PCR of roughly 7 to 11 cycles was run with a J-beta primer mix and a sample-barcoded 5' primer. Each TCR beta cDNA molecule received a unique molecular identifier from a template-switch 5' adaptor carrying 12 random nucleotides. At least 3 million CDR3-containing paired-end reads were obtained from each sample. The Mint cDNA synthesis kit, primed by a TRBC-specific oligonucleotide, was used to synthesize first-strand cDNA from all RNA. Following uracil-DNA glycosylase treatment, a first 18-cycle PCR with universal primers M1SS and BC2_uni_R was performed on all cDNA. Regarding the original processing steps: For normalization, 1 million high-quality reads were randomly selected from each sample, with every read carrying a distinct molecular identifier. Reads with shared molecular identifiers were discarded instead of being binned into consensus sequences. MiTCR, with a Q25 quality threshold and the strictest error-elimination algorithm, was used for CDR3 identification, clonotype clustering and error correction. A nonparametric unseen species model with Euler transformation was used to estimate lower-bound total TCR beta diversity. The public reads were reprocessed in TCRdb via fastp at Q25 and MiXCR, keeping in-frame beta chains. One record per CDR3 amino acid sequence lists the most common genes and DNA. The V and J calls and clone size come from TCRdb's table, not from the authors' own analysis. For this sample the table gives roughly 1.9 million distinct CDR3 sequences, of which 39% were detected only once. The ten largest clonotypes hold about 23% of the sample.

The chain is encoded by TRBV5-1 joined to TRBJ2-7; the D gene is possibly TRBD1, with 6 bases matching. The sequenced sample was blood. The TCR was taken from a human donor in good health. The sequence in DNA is TGCGCCAGCAGCCTATTTCCAGGGGCTATATCTGGGGAGCAGTACTTC. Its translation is CASSLFPGAISGEQYF.